The clone carrying this TCR beta chain was detected once. V lost 3 bases and J lost 4, with 6 bases in between. CDR1 is LNHDA and CDR2 is SQIVND in the germline V gene (reference sequence). The CDR3 has 13 residues. Clones were sequenced by immunoSEQ multiplex PCR, and TCRdb holds only the in-frame ones, with some missing. Among 450,000 to 600,000 clones listed, around 79% were seen once. The data derive from a study of shared clonotypes between healthy human individuals. The clonotype was recovered from a woman aged 40 to 50 in good health. Some clones in this sample may be carry-over from other donors' samples. V is TRBV19 and J is TRBJ2-2, with D possibly matching TRBD2 (6 bases). The source material was PBMCs. Here the CDR3 reads CASSMGGTGELFF. The CDR3 bases are TGTGCCAGTAGTATGGGGGGCACCGGGGAGCTGTTTTTT.